Each of the 17 T cell receptor beta chains below was sequenced from the same sample in a study of vaccination and CD4 T cells after COVID-19. Cultured CD4+ T cell DNA was sequenced using the Oncomine TCR Beta short-read assay. TCRdb ran MiXCR on the PCR reads and lists one entry per CDR3 protein. Of thousands of distinct CDR3 sequences detected, about 35% appear once; the ten largest clones hold less than 20%. These receptors have no known antigen. The treatment here: 10-day PBMC culture with coronavirus spike peptide pools or control peptides (ViraFEST assay). Samples of CD4+ T cells were obtained from the unexposed donor before the COVID-19 pandemic (2011-2018). The sequencing input was CD4+ T cells from blood, cultured in vitro. All receptors come from a human donor in good health.

CDR3 nucleotides: TGTGCCAGCAGCTTCTTCCTGGACAGGAAGCTGACCTACGAGCAGTACTTC. Translating it yields CASSFFLDRKLTYEQYF. V is TRBV6-2 or TRBV6-3 and J is TRBJ2-7, with TRBD1 matching 7 bases. The CDR3 loop spans 17 amino acids. The germline V gene has CDR1 MNHEY and CDR2 SVGEGT. J was trimmed by 2 bases and V by 6 bases; bases with no gene match: 16.

This clonotype showed up just a few times. The chain couples TRBV15 to TRBJ1-1, with D hard to call. Germline CDR1 LNHNV, CDR2 YYDKDF (reference sequence). This CDR3 has 15 amino acids. V was cut by 4 bases and J by 3 bases, with 15 bases left in between. This CDR3 is CATSIWNLVDTEAFF. CDR3 bases: TGTGCCACCAGCATTTGGAACCTCGTAGACACTGAAGCTTTCTTT.

This clonotype was found a few times. The rearrangement uses TRBV5-4 and TRBJ1-2; no clear D gene. Trimming removed 2 bases from V and 2 bases from J, with 10 bases in between. Germline CDR1 SGHNT, CDR2 YYREEE (reference sequence). This CDR3 comprises 14 residues. The CDR3 sequence is CASSFSGRNYGYTF. Written as DNA, the CDR3 is TGTGCCAGCAGCTTTTCCGGCAGGAACTATGGCTACACCTTC.

This clonotype was seen only a few times. The chain joins TRBV7-8 to TRBJ2-2; D is ambiguous. The germline CDR1 and CDR2 sequences are SGHVS and FQNEAQ. This CDR3 spans 12 amino acids. The CDR3 sequence is CVVERNTGELFF. The CDR3 DNA reads TGTGTAGTGGAGAGGAACACCGGGGAGCTGTTTTTT.

This clonotype was picked up a small number of times. The V gene is TRBV7-6, the J gene TRBJ2-1, with 7 bases fitting TRBD1. Per the germline V gene, CDR1 is SGHVS and CDR2 is FNYEAQ. The CDR3 is 16 amino acids. The junction had 4 bases not matched to a gene; V was cut back by 0 bases and J by 2 bases. The CDR3: CASSLASQGAYNEQFF. CDR3 nucleotide sequence: TGTGCCAGCAGCTTAGCTAGTCAGGGGGCCTACAATGAGCAGTTCTTC.

The J gene is TRBJ2-7, the V gene TRBV19, with TRBD2 as a possible D gene (5 bases). The CDR3 totals 14 residues. V lost 6 bases, J lost 1 base, and 13 bases lay in between. The germline V gene has CDR1 LNHDA and CDR2 SQIVND (reference sequence). CDR3 sequence reads: CASRRDPGSYEQYF. CDR3 in DNA: TGTGCCAGTAGACGGGATCCGGGATCCTACGAGCAGTACTTC.

This clonotype was detected only a few times. The gene calls are TRBV6-2 or TRBV6-3 and TRBJ2-7; perhaps TRBD2 as D (6 bases). The CDR3 loop spans 15 amino acids. V lost 4 bases, J lost 3 bases, and 16 bases lay in between. Per germline, CDR1 MNHEY and CDR2 SVGEGT. The CDR3 is CASSSSGLGSYEQYF. CDR3 in DNA: TGTGCCAGCAGTTCCAGCGGGTTAGGGAGCTACGAGCAGTACTTC.

This clonotype occurred once. J is TRBJ1-1 and V is TRBV20-1; 8 bases line up with TRBD1. Germline values: CDR1 DFQATT, CDR2 SNEGSKA (reference sequence). The trim removed 6 bases at V and 4 bases at J, leaving 10 bases unmatched. The CDR3 runs to 14 residues. CDR3: CSAELGQGATEAFF. CDR3 coding DNA: TGCAGTGCCGAGCTCGGACAGGGTGCCACTGAAGCTTTCTTT.

This clonotype was counted between two and nine times. This chain links TRBV6-1 with TRBJ1-5; D is ambiguous. The germline V gene encodes CDR1 MNHNS and CDR2 SASEGT. The CDR3 is 13 amino acids. Trimming took off 6 bases at V and 4 bases at J, with 10 bases between the two ends. CDR3 residues: CASSPTRNQPQHF. The CDR3 coding sequence is TGTGCCAGCAGCCCTACCCGAAATCAGCCCCAGCATTTT.

This chain joins TRBV11-2 and TRBJ2-7, with D maybe TRBD2 (5 bases). Between the trimmed V and J ends, which lost 1 base and 4 bases, there was a span of 5 bases. Germline V CDR1 and CDR2: SGHAT, FQNNGV. CDR3 size: 12 residues. The DNA of the CDR3 is TGTGCCAGCAGCTTAGGGACTTACGAGCAGTACTTC. Translation: CASSLGTYEQYF.

There are a few counts of this clonotype. The chain employs TRBV23-1 and TRBJ1-5, with TRBD1 identical over 10 bases. TRBV23-1 is an ORF, with its function uncertain. The trim removed 3 bases at V and 0 bases at J, leaving 11 bases unmatched. The CDR3 contains 19 residues. The CDR3 reads CASSQYSGTGEFSNQPQHF. The CDR3 nucleotides are TGCGCCAGCAGTCAGTATTCCGGGACAGGGGAGTTTAGCAATCAGCCCCAGCATTTT.

This clonotype was observed a handful of times. At one boundary the junction diverges from the germline segment, which might be a read error. V gene TRBV19 combines with J gene TRBJ2-1; possible D gene TRBD2, 6 bases. This CDR3 region has 8 residues. Per germline, CDR1 LNHDA and CDR2 SQIVND (reference sequence). CDR3 region: CASRPGVF. In nucleotides, the CDR3 is TGTGCCAGTAGACCGGGGGTCTTC. Using reference TRBV19 and TRBJ2-1 for the parts outside the CDR3, the full variable domain is DGGITQSPKYLFRKEGQNVTLSCEQNLNHDAMYWYRQDPGQGLRLIYYSQIVNDFQKGDIAEGYSVSREKKESFPLTVTSAQKNPTAFYLCASRPGVFGPGTRLTVL.

This clonotype was seen only a few times. CDR3 bases: TGTGCCAGCAGTGCTAAAGGAGGGAGGACCTACAATGAGCAGTTCTTC. It codes for CASSAKGGRTYNEQFF. The chain joins TRBV27 to TRBJ2-1, with D maybe TRBD2 (6 bases). V dropped 5 bases and J dropped 2 bases, with 16 bases sitting between them. The CDR3 runs 16 residues. Germline CDR1 reads MNHEY; CDR2 reads SMNVEV (reference sequence).

This clonotype was observed a handful of times. This rearrangement joins TRBV7-8 to TRBJ1-5, with TRBD1 matching over 10 bases. Looked up from germline, CDR1 is SGHVS and CDR2 is FQNEAQ. The CDR3 sequence is 20 residues long. The V gene end was trimmed by 4 bases and the J gene end by 2 bases; junction bases not matched to a gene: 17. The DNA for the CDR3 is TGTGCCAGCAGCTCAATAAGGCGGACAGGGGGAAGTGACGGCAATCAGCCCCAGCATTTT. It yields the protein CASSSIRRTGGSDGNQPQHF.

The chain recombines TRBV28 with TRBJ2-7, with D hard to call. Germline V CDR1 and CDR2: MDHEN, SYDVKM. The CDR3 extends over 12 amino acids. Trimming stripped 5 bases from V and 3 bases from J, with 8 bases between. CDR3 protein: CASSVTNYEQYF. For the CDR3, the DNA is TGTGCCAGCAGTGTGACAAACTACGAGCAGTACTTC. The complete variable domain, with remaining parts taken from reference TRBV28 and TRBJ2-7, reads DVKVTQSSRYLVKRTGEKVFLECVQDMDHENMFWYRQDPGLGLRLIYFSYDVKMKEKGDIPEGYSVSREKKERFSLILESASTNQTSMYLCASSVTNYEQYFGPGTRLTVT.

This rearrangement joins TRBV11-2 to TRBJ2-7; D uncertain. This CDR3 has 15 amino acids. CDR1 is SGHAT and CDR2 is FQNNGV in the germline V gene. V was clipped by 5 bases and J by 3 bases, with 17 bases between them. The CDR3 DNA follows: TGTGCCAGCAGCCCCGGGCTCCAGTCTCTCTACGAGCAGTACTTC. This encodes CASSPGLQSLYEQYF.

In its sample, this clonotype was seen a few times. This chain connects TRBV27 to TRBJ1-1; the match to TRBD1 covers 9 bases. CDR1 and CDR2 (germline): MNHEY, SMNVEV (reference sequence). This CDR3 region has 16 residues. Losses at the gene ends were 6 bases for V and 4 bases for J; bases not matched to a gene: 12. In DNA form, the CDR3 reads TGTGCCAGCAGAAATCCGGGACAGGGACTGCGCACTGAAGCTTTCTTT. This translates into CASRNPGQGLRTEAFF.